Each of the 27 T cell receptor beta chains below was sequenced from the same sample in a study of blood T cell repertoires in COVID-19. Clones were sequenced by immunoSEQ multiplex PCR, and TCRdb holds only the in-frame ones, with some missing. Seen here are under 30,000 clones, roughly 84% observed once, and the top ten hold about 25%. Sequencing was done on a sample of peripheral blood. These receptor sequences come from a human donor in a cohort sampled during active COVID-19.

This clone was counted between two and nine times. The CDR3 loop reads CASTVWGESTDTQYF. For the CDR3, the DNA is TGTGCCAGCACGGTCTGGGGGGAAAGCACAGATACGCAGTATTTT. The gene calls are TRBV5-8 and TRBJ2-3, with D possibly being TRBD2 (6 bases). Germline-derived CDR1 and CDR2 are SGHTS and YDEGEE. Trimming took off 6 bases at V and 0 bases at J, with 14 bases between the two ends. The CDR3 runs to 15 residues.

CDR3 region: CASSFLVKLADVSYNEQFF. The CDR3 DNA sequence: TGTGCCAGCAGCTTTTTAGTTAAACTAGCGGACGTCTCCTACAATGAGCAGTTCTTC. This chain links TRBV7-9 with TRBJ2-1, with 8 bases that match TRBD2. V lost 3 bases to trimming and J lost 0 bases; unmatched junction nucleotides: 13. The germline V gene encodes CDR1 SEHNR and CDR2 FQNEAQ (reference sequence). The CDR3 is made up of 19 amino acids.

This clone showed up just once. The V call is TRBV18, the J call TRBJ2-1, with D unclear. The ends were cut back, 6 bases at V and 6 bases at J, with 6 bases in the middle. Germline CDR1 is KGHSH and CDR2 is LQKENI. The CDR3 spans 11 residues. CDR3 nucleotides: TGTGCCAGCTCGGGCGCCAATGAGCAGTTCTTC. Its translation: CASSGANEQFF.

The chain joins TRBV19 to TRBJ1-4, with no clear D. Germline CDR1 is LNHDA and CDR2 is SQIVND (reference sequence). Trimming stripped 5 bases from V and 6 bases from J, with 13 bases between. The CDR3 has 14 amino acids. CDR3 bases: TGTGCCAGTAGTGAGGCAGAACCCCATGAAAAACTGTTTTTT. Translating it yields CASSEAEPHEKLFF.

V is TRBV7-2 and J is TRBJ2-5; 8 nucleotides agree with TRBD1. This CDR3 is 14 amino acids long. Germline V lookup: CDR1 SGHTA, CDR2 FQGNSA. The V and J ends lost 9 bases and 0 bases, in that order; junction bases with no gene match: 6. CDR3 residues: CASTGGGYQETQYF. In nucleotides, the CDR3 is TGTGCCAGTACAGGGGGTGGGTACCAAGAGACCCAGTACTTC.

The chain carries TRBV5-5 and TRBJ1-2, with TRBD1 matching over 7 bases. This CDR3 comprises 13 residues. V trimming: 4 bases; J trimming: 7 bases; junction bases outside the gene matches: 7. The germline V gene encodes CDR1 SGHKS and CDR2 YYEKEE (reference sequence). The CDR3 spells CASSNTGQRGYTF. The CDR3, as DNA: TGTGCCAGCAGCAACACGGGACAGCGTGGCTACACCTTC.

The V gene is TRBV15, the J gene TRBJ2-1, with D perhaps TRBD1 (6 bases). Germline-derived CDR1 and CDR2 are LNHNV and YYDKDF (reference sequence). This CDR3 region has 16 residues. V dropped 5 bases and J dropped 5 bases, with 19 bases sitting between them. This chain's CDR3 is CATSLLRRDTNNEQFF. CDR3 coding DNA: TGTGCCACCAGCCTTCTAAGAAGGGACACCAACAATGAGCAGTTCTTC.

The chain couples TRBV6-5 to TRBJ1-2, with TRBD1 as a possible D gene (5 bases). Germline V CDR1 and CDR2: MNHEY, SVGAGI. This CDR3 spans 16 amino acids. V was pared by 2 bases and J by 4 bases, with 17 bases between. The CDR3 loop reads CASSYQPRDSFYGYTF. The CDR3 DNA follows: TGTGCCAGCAGTTACCAGCCTCGGGACTCCTTCTATGGCTACACCTTC.

This sequence joins TRBV6-2 or TRBV6-3 and TRBJ2-2; D unresolved. Trimming took 3 bases from V and 0 from J, leaving 8 bases between them. This CDR3 is 15 amino acids long. Germline V CDR1 and CDR2: MNHEY, SVGEGT. The CDR3 nucleotides are TGTGCCAGCAGTTATATCCAGGCGAACACCGGGGAGCTGTTTTTT. Amino acid sequence: CASSYIQANTGELFF.

This sequence joins TRBV28 and TRBJ2-7, with TRBD2 identical over 14 bases. The CDR3 extends over 17 amino acids. Unmatched junction bases numbered 5, after V lost 3 bases and J lost 1 base. Germline CDR1 MDHEN, CDR2 SYDVKM. The CDR3 nucleotides are TGTGCCAGCAGTTTTTCGACTAGCGGGAGGGATTCCTACGAGCAGTACTTC. Translated, it gives CASSFSTSGRDSYEQYF.

The sample holds a few counts of this clone. V and J are TRBV4-1 and TRBJ2-2; no reliable D call. There are 15 residues in the CDR3. The V end lost 1 base, the J end lost 6 bases, and 12 bases lay between the germline ends. Germline CDR1 reads MGHRA; CDR2 reads YSYEKL. The CDR3 DNA sequence: TGCGCCAGCAGCCAAGGTTCTCCTCGGGCCGGGGAGCTGTTTTTT. It translates to CASSQGSPRAGELFF.

J is TRBJ2-3 and V is TRBV7-2; 7 bases fit TRBD1. J was trimmed by 2 bases and V by 5 bases; bases with no gene match: 13. Per germline, CDR1 SGHTA and CDR2 FQGNSA. This CDR3 is 17 amino acids long. CDR3 DNA sequence: TGTGCCAGCAGCACCCGGACAGGAGTCCAAGTCACAGATACGCAGTATTTT. Amino acid sequence: CASSTRTGVQVTDTQYF. The full variable domain, rest sourced from reference TRBV7-2 and TRBJ2-3, is GAGVSQSPSNKVTEKGKDVELRCDPISGHTALYWYRQSLGQGLEFLIYFQGNSAPDKSGLPSDRFSAERTGGSVSTLTIQRTQQEDSAVYLCASSTRTGVQVTDTQYFGPGTRLTVL.

This chain connects TRBV27 to TRBJ2-7; D is uncertain. Germline V gene lookup returns CDR1 MNHEY and CDR2 SMNVEV (reference sequence). The CDR3 consists of 14 residues. Trimming pared 2 bases from V and 0 bases from J, leaving 8 bases between. In nucleotides, the CDR3 is TGTGCCAGCAGTTTAATCCGTAGCTCCTACGAGCAGTACTTC. Residues: CASSLIRSSYEQYF.

The gene calls are TRBV4-3 and TRBJ2-7, with TRBD2 identical over 8 bases. V shed 0 bases, J shed 3 bases, and the junction held 16 bases outside the gene matches. This CDR3 has 19 amino acids. The germline gives CDR1 LGHNA, CDR2 YSLEER. The CDR3 is CASSQDTSGTPRAIYEQYF. CDR3 sequence (DNA): TGCGCCAGCAGCCAAGATACTAGCGGTACCCCGAGAGCCATCTACGAGCAGTACTTC.

The V and J genes are TRBV29-1 and TRBJ2-2, with 9 bases identical to TRBD1. The CDR3 consists of 16 residues. Germline loops: CDR1 SQVTM, CDR2 ANQGSEA. V was clipped by 1 base and J by 4 bases; unmatched bases: 7. The CDR3 sequence is CSVEGATGGITGELFF. CDR3 nucleotide sequence: TGCAGCGTTGAAGGGGCGACAGGGGGAATCACCGGGGAGCTGTTTTTT.

The V gene is TRBV7-9, the J gene TRBJ1-6; no clear D gene. The CDR3 is 15 amino acids. The V gene's germline CDR1 is SEHNR and CDR2 FQNEAQ (reference sequence). Trimming took 4 bases from V and 6 from J, leaving 13 bases between them. The CDR3 coding sequence is TGTGCCAGCAGCTCAGTACGGCAGGTTAATTCACCCCTCCACTTT. Its protein is CASSSVRQVNSPLHF.

This chain joins TRBV7-2 and TRBJ2-2; D is unclear. The CDR3 is made up of 15 amino acids. Germline V CDR1 and CDR2: SGHTA, FQGNSA. With 3 bases removed from V and 0 bases from J, the gap between germline ends came to 8 bases. The CDR3 here is CASSFTRTNTGELFF. The CDR3 DNA follows: TGTGCCAGCAGCTTTACACGCACGAACACCGGGGAGCTGTTTTTT.

The gene calls are TRBV12-3 or TRBV12-4 and TRBJ1-1; D is unclear. V was shortened by 3 bases and J by 3 bases, with 8 bases between the two germline ends. This CDR3 contains 13 residues. CDR3 amino acids: CASSFIRDTEAFF. Here the CDR3 DNA reads TGTGCCAGCAGTTTCATCCGCGACACTGAAGCTTTCTTT.

V and J are TRBV27 and TRBJ2-3, with TRBD2 matching over 11 bases. V trimming: 1 base; J trimming: 0 bases; junction bases outside the gene matches: 6. Germline lookup yields CDR1 MNHEY and CDR2 SMNVEV (reference sequence). CDR3 length equals 18 residues. CDR3 in amino acids: CASSLYPLAGASTDTQYF. The CDR3, as DNA: TGTGCCAGCAGTTTATACCCACTAGCGGGGGCTAGCACAGATACGCAGTATTTT.

The chain employs TRBV5-6 and TRBJ1-5; possibly TRBD1 for D (5 bases). The CDR3 sequence is 15 residues long. CDR1 SGHDT and CDR2 YYEEEE come from the germline V gene. V was pared by 0 bases and J by 5 bases, with 12 bases between. CDR3 bases: TGTGCCAGCAGCTTGGCCGCAGGGATGGATCAGCCCCAGCATTTT. This codes for CASSLAAGMDQPQHF. The full variable domain, with the rest looked up from reference TRBV5-6 and TRBJ1-5, is DAGVTQSPTHLIKTRGQQVTLRCSPKSGHDTVSWYQQALGQGPQFIFQYYEEEERQRGNFPDRFSGHQFPNYSSELNVNALLLGDSALYLCASSLAAGMDQPQHFGDGTRLSIL.

This chain connects TRBV5-1 to TRBJ2-7; D uncertain. Germline CDR1 is SGHRS and CDR2 is YFSETQ. The length of the CDR3 is 13 residues. The V end was cut by 4 bases, the J end by 4 bases, with 12 bases between. CDR3 sequence (DNA): TGCGCCAGCAGCGCCACTGAAACTTACGAGCAGTACTTC. This translates into CASSATETYEQYF.

The CDR3 bases are TGCAGTGCTAGTTCAGGGGTCAATCAGCCCCAGCATTTT. Its translation: CSASSGVNQPQHF. The rearrangement links TRBV20-1 to TRBJ1-5, with D possibly TRBD1 on 6 matching bases. From germline, CDR1 is DFQATT and CDR2 SNEGSKA (reference sequence). The ends were cut back, 3 bases at V and 3 bases at J, with 9 bases in the middle. The CDR3 spans 13 residues.

The gene calls are TRBV5-1 and TRBJ1-1; TRBD1 matches 7 bases. CDR1 is SGHRS, CDR2 YFSETQ, per germline. V lost 5 bases, J lost 0 bases, and 7 bases stayed unmatched. The CDR3 spans 15 residues. The CDR3 coding sequence is TGCGCCAGCAGTCCGAGGACAGGAATGAACACTGAAGCTTTCTTT. The encoded protein is CASSPRTGMNTEAFF.

V gene TRBV6-5 combines with J gene TRBJ2-7; 9 bases are a match to TRBD1. This CDR3 region has 15 residues. Germline V gene lookup returns CDR1 MNHEY and CDR2 SVGAGI. J gave up 3 bases and V 2 bases, and 5 bases lay outside the gene matches. As DNA, the CDR3 is TGTGCCAGCAGTTACGCGGACAGGGGTCTCTACGAGCAGTACTTC. It specifies CASSYADRGLYEQYF.

The chain recombines TRBV19 with TRBJ1-5; D remains ambiguous. The CDR3 is 15 residues long. The germline V gene has CDR1 LNHDA and CDR2 SQIVND (reference sequence). The ends were cut back, 1 base at V and 2 bases at J, with 9 bases in the middle. This CDR3 is CASSIAGVGNQPQHF. The CDR3 region has the DNA TGTGCCAGTAGTATAGCCGGAGTTGGCAATCAGCCCCAGCATTTT.

The V call is TRBV12-3 or TRBV12-4, the J call TRBJ1-1; D is perhaps TRBD1 (5 bases). The CDR3 contains 12 residues. Trimming removed 6 bases at V and 8 bases at J, with 13 bases between. The CDR3 spells CASRQALLEAFF. In DNA form, the CDR3 reads TGTGCCAGCAGACAGGCCCTCCTAGAAGCTTTCTTT.

This chain connects TRBV18 to TRBJ1-1, with D possibly matching TRBD1 (5 bases). The CDR3 covers 13 residues. Looked up from germline, CDR1 is KGHSH and CDR2 is LQKENI. V lost 3 bases and J lost 9, with 14 bases in between. Here the CDR3 DNA reads TGTGCCAGCTCACCTGCAGAGACAGAAAAAGCTTTCTTT. Translating gives CASSPAETEKAFF.